These T cell receptor beta chains were read from a single sample in a study of blood T cell repertoires in COVID-19. Profiling relied on immunoSEQ multiplex PCR, and the TCRdb table lists in-frame clones only, not all of them. The data contain about 200,000 clones, 87% of them singletons. Sequenced sample: peripheral blood. The receptors here all came from a man between 60 and 75 years old with active or convalescent COVID-19. Each CDR3 is given with its conserved first and last residue. The order of the fields is V gene, D gene, J gene, CDR3 protein, CDR3 DNA. A D gene is named only where the DNA matches it firmly.

V: TRBV9
D: .
J: TRBJ2-3
CDR3: CASSSPVDRTDTQYF
DNA: TGTGCCAGCAGCTCCCCGGTAGATCGTACAGATACGCAGTATTTT

V: TRBV27
D: .
J: TRBJ2-3
CDR3: CASSPIGSGSTDTQYF
DNA: TGTGCCAGCAGTCCCATCGGGTCAGGGAGCACAGATACGCAGTATTTT

V: TRBV11-3
D: TRBD1
J: TRBJ2-2
CDR3: CASSPGTGGTGELFF
DNA: TGTGCCAGCAGCCCCGGGACAGGTGGGACCGGGGAGCTGTTTTTT

V: TRBV30
D: TRBD1
J: TRBJ2-5
CDR3: CAWRPRTGGWETQYF
DNA: TGTGCCTGGAGACCCAGGACAGGGGGCTGGGAGACCCAGTACTTC

V: TRBV7-9
D: .
J: TRBJ1-2
CDR3: CASSLDHSLPNYGYTF
DNA: TGTGCCAGCAGCTTAGACCACAGTCTCCCTAACTATGGCTACACCTTC

V: TRBV12-3/TRBV12-4
D: .
J: TRBJ2-3
CDR3: CASSLRETDTQYF
DNA: TGTGCCAGCAGTTTAAGGGAGACAGATACGCAGTATTTT

V: TRBV20-1
D: TRBD1
J: TRBJ1-2
CDR3: CSASHRRGHYGYTF
DNA: TGCAGTGCTAGTCACCGCAGGGGGCACTATGGCTACACCTTC

V: TRBV18
D: .
J: TRBJ2-5
CDR3: CASSGGLNQETQYF
DNA: TGTGCCAGCTCAGGTGGGCTCAACCAAGAGACCCAGTACTTC

V: TRBV11-2
D: TRBD2
J: TRBJ2-3
CDR3: CASSFSGGFTDTQYF
DNA: TGTGCCAGCAGCTTCAGCGGGGGATTCACAGATACGCAGTATTTT

V: TRBV5-1
D: .
J: TRBJ2-1
CDR3: CASSWLGGPYNEQFF
DNA: TGCGCCAGCAGCTGGCTAGGGGGACCCTACAATGAGCAGTTCTTC

V: TRBV18
D: .
J: TRBJ1-5
CDR3: CASSPGVPTKPQHF
DNA: TGTGCCAGCTCACCGGGAGTCCCAACCAAGCCCCAGCATTTT

V: TRBV3-1/TRBV3-2
D: TRBD1
J: TRBJ2-2
CDR3: CASSQWDRGRLSGELFF
DNA: TGTGCCAGCAGCCAATGGGACAGGGGGCGACTTAGCGGGGAGCTGTTTTTT

V: TRBV21-1
D: .
J: TRBJ1-4
CDR3: CASSRGPIQKLFF
DNA: TGTGCCAGCAGCAGGGGCCCAATACAAAAACTGTTTTTT